The T cell receptor (beta chain) under discussion was sequenced for a study of blood T cell repertoires in COVID-19. CDR1 and CDR2 from the germline V gene are LGHDT and YNNKEL (reference sequence). CDR3 length: 16 amino acids. V was pared by 4 bases and J by 3 bases, with 11 bases of the junction left unmatched. Authors' methods: Amplifying reference gene primers gave estimates of nucleated cell counts. The table came from immunoSEQ multiplex PCR; TCRdb's copy has only in-frame clones and leaves some out. V, J and clone size are those of that table, while D and trimming were read from the DNA. The sample carries 45,000 to 60,000 clones, 75% to 90% recorded once.

Sample: peripheral blood. V usage is TRBV3-1 (or the pseudogene TRBV3-2) and J usage is TRBJ1-2; TRBD1 matches at 7 bases. The sequence derives from a human donor in a cohort sampled during active COVID-19. CDR3 amino acids: CASSPGQNWRHYGYTF. CDR3 DNA: TGTGCCAGCAGCCCGGGACAGAACTGGCGGCACTATGGCTACACCTTC.